Described below is a single T cell receptor beta chain sequence and its context. Antigen unknown. Germline trimming cut 5 bases from V and 2 bases from J; bases unmatched to any gene: 4. This CDR3 is 16 amino acids long. Germline CDR1 is MDHEN and CDR2 is SYDVKM. The PCR was carried out with 60 Vbeta primers and 13 Jbeta primers. Produced via immunoSEQ multiplex PCR; TCRdb's table is partial and in-frame only. The data contain over 70,000 clones, roughly two thirds of them singletons. The sample comes from a study of cytomegalovirus exposure and HLA in healthy donors. Points from the study as a whole: Highest at DRB1 and lowest at HLA-C, TCR association rates differed among HLA loci in a later analysis. For presence/absence analyses, sequencing depth was assumed to be roughly uniform across donors. Cytomegalovirus association was listed for around 170 TCR beta chains. Among immune exposure information, only CMV serostatus was available.

The genes are TRBV28 and TRBJ1-5, with 12 bases identical to TRBD1. The origin of this receptor is a man aged 35-49 years in good health and CMV-seropositive. The sequenced sample consisted of PBMCs. CDR3 region: CASSGTGGKGNQPQHF. DNA of the CDR3: TGTGCCAGCAGTGGGACAGGGGGCAAGGGCAATCAGCCCCAGCATTTT.